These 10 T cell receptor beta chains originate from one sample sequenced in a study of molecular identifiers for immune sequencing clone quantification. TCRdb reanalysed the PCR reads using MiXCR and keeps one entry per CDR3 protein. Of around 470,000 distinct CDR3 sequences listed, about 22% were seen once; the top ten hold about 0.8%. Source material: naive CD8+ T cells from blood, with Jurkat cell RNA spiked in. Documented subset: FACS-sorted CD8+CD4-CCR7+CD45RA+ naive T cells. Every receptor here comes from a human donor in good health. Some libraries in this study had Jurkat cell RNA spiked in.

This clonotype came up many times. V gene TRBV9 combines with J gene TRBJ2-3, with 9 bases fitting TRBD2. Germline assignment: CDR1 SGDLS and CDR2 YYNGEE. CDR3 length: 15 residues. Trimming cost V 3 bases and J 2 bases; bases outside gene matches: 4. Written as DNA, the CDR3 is TGTGCCAGCAGCGAGACTAGCGGTGACACAGATACGCAGTATTTT. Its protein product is CASSETSGDTDTQYF.

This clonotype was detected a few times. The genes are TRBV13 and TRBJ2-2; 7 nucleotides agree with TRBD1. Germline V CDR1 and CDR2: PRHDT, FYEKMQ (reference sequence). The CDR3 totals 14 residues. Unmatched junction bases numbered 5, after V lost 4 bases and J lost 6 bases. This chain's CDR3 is CASSSGTASGELFF. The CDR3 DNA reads TGTGCCAGCAGCTCGGGGACAGCCTCCGGGGAGCTGTTTTTT.

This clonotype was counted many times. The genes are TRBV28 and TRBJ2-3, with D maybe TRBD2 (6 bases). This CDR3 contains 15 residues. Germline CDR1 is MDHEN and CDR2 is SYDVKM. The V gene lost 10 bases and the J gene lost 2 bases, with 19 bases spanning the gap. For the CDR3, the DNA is TGTGCCACTGGCTTAGCGGAGGATGACACAGATACGCAGTATTTT. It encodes CATGLAEDDTDTQYF.

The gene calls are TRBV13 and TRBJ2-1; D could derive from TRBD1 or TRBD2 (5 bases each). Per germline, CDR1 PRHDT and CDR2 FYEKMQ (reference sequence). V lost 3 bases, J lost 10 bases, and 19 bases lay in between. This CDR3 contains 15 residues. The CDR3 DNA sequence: TGTGCCAGCAGCTTCCAATACGCGGACGGGGACGAGCAGTTCTTC. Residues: CASSFQYADGDEQFF.

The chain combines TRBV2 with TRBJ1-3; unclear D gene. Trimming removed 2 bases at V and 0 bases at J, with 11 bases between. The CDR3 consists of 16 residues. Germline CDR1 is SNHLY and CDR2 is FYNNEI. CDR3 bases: TGTGCCAGCAGTGAAAGTCTGGCGAGCTCTGGAAACACCATATATTTT. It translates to CASSESLASSGNTIYF.

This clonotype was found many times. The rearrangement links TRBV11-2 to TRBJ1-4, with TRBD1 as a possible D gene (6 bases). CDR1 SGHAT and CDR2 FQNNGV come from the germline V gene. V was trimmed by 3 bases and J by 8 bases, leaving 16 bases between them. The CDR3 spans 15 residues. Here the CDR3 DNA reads TGTGCCAGCAGCTTTTTAACAGGGTATGGCGAAAAACTGTTTTTT. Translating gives CASSFLTGYGEKLFF.

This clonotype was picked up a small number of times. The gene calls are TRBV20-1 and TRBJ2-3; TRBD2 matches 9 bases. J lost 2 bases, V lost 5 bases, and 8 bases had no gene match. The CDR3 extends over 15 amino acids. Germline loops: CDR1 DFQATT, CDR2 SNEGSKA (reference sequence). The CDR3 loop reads CSAGPSGIYTDTQYF. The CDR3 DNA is TGCAGTGCTGGGCCTAGCGGGATATACACAGATACGCAGTATTTT.

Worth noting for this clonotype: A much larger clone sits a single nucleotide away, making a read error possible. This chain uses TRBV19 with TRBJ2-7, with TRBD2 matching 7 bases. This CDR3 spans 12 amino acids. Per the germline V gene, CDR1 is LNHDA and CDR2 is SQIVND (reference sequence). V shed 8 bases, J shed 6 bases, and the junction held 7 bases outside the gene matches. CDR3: CASGTGTIEQYF. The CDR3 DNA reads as TGTGCCAGTGGTACCGGGACTATCGAGCAGTACTTC.

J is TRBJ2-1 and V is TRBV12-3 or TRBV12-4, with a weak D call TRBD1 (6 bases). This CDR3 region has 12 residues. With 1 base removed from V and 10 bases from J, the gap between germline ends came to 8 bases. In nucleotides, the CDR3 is TGTGCCAGCAGTTTAGGAACAGGGGAGCAGTTCTTC. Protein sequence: CASSLGTGEQFF.

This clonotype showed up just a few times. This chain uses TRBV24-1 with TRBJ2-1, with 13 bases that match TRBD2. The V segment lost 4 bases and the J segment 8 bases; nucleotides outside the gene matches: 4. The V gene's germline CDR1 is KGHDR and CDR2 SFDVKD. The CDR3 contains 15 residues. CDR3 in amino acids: CATSEGLAGAYEQFF. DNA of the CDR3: TGTGCCACCAGTGAAGGACTAGCGGGAGCCTATGAGCAGTTCTTC.